This T cell receptor beta chain appears in the sequencing data of a study of T-cell memory formation after mild COVID-19. Study background: Largely, TCR clusters stayed within a single donor. Study-wide results and limits: Second-wave clones with a day 37 peak had unconfirmed SARS-CoV-2 specificity. Clones which contracted sat mainly in CM and EM if CD4+, and in EMRA if CD8+.

V was pared by 7 bases and J by 1 base, with 5 bases of the junction left unmatched. The CDR3 is 14 amino acids. The germline V gene has CDR1 SGHTA and CDR2 FQGNSA. Constant-segment-primed 5'RACE gave TCR alpha and TCR beta cDNA libraries with sample barcodes and UMIs. TCRdb redid the calling of the 5' RACE reads with MiXCR, one entry per CDR3 protein. This table holds some 350,000 distinct CDR3 sequences, around a sixth found once. A remark on this clonotype: Its cognate antigen is unknown.

Specimen: PBMCs or a T cell subset sorted from them (not recorded which). The clonotype comes from a man younger than 35 who had mild COVID-19 (a few samples of this study predate the infection). Cell type and time point are not known. V and J are TRBV7-2 and TRBJ1-1; 8 nucleotides match TRBD1. The CDR3: CASTLDRANTEAFF. CDR3 bases: TGTGCCAGCACTCTGGACAGGGCGAACACTGAAGCTTTCTTT.